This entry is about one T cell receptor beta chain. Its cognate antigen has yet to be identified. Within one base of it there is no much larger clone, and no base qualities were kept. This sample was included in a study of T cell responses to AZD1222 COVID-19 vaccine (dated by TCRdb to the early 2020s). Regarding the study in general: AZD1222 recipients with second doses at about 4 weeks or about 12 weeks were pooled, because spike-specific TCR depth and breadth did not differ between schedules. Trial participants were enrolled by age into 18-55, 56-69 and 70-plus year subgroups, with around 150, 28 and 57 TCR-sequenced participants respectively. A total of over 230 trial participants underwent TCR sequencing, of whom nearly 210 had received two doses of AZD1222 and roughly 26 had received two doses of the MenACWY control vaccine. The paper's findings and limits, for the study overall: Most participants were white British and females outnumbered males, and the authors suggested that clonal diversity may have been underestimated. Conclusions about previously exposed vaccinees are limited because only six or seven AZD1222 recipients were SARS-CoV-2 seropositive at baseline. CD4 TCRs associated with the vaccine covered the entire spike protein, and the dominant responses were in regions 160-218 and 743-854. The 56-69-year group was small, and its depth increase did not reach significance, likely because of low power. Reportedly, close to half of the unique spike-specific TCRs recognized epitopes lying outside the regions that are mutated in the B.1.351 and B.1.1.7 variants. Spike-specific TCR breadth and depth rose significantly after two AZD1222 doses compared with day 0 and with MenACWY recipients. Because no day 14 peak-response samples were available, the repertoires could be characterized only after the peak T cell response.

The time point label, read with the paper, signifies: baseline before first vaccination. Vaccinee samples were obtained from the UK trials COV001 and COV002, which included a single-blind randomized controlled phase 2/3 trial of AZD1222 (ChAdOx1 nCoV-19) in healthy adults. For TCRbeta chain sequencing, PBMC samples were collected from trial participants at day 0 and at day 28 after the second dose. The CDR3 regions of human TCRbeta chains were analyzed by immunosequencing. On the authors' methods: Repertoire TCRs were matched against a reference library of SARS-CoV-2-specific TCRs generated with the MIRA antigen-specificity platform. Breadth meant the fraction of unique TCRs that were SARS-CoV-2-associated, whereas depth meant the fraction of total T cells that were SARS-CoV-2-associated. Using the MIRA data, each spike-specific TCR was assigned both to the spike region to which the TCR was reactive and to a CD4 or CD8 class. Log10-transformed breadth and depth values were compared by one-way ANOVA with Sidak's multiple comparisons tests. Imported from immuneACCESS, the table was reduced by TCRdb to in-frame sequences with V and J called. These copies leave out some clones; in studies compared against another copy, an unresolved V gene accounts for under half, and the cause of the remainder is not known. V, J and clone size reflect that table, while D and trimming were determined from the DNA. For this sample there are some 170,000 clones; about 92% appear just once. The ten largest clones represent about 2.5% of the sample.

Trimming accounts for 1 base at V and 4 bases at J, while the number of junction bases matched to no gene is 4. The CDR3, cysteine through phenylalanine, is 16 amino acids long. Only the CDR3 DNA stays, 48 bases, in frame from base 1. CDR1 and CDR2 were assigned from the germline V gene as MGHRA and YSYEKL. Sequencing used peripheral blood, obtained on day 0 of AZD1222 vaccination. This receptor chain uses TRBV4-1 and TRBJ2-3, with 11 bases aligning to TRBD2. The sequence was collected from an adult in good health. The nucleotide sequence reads TGCGCCAGCAGCCAAGGGGTGACTAGCGGGGCAGATACGCAGTATTTT. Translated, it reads CASSQGVTSGADTQYF.